The source of this T cell receptor beta chain is a study of T cells in Graves' hyperthyroidism and ophthalmopathy. Points from the study as a whole: Ophthalmopathy was told apart from stable hyperthyroidism by a 13 V-J model. Blood also contained most expanded thyroid clonotypes above 0.001.

Using RNA transcripts as the source, TCR beta CDR3 regions were amplified. An initial round of RT-PCR targeting the TCR CDR3 relied on the HTBI primer set. TCRdb re-called the multiplex PCR reads with MiXCR, one entry per CDR3 protein. The table lists roughly 510,000 distinct CDR3 sequences, 46% of them singletons, with 44% in the top ten. Germline lookup yields CDR1 SSHAT and CDR2 FNYEAQ (reference sequence). The CDR3 has 11 amino acids. Researchers barred patients who had uncontrolled infection, other autoimmune disease, pregnancy or lactation. Clinical symptoms, serum thyroxine and TRAb, thyroid ultrasound and orbital computed tomography together formed the diagnostic basis. This clonotype occurred many times. Its antigen is as yet unknown. A junction boundary mismatches the germline segment, possibly from a read error.

The sequence derives from an adult woman with Graves' disease, either hyperthyroidism or ophthalmopathy (not recorded which). Sequencing used peripheral blood or thyroid tissue (not recorded which). This sequence joins TRBV7-7 and TRBJ1-5, with TRBD1 identical over 7 bases. The CDR3 DNA follows: TGTGCTAGCAGGGGGAATCAGCCCCAGCATTTT. Amino acids: CASRGNQPQHF.